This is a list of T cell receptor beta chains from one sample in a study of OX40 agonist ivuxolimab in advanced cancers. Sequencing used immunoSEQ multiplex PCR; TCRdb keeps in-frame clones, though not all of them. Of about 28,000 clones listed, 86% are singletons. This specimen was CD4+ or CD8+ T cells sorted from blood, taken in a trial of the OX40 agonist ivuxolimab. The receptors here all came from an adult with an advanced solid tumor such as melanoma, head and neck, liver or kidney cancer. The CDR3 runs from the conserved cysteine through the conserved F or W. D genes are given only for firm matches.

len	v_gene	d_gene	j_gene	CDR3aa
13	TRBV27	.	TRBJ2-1	CASSWASYNEQFF
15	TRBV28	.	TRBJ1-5	CASSLPDSSNQPQHF
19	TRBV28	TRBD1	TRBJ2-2	CASRTSRDRAAGDTGELFF
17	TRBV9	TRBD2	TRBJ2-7	CASSDRTSGRYSYEQYF
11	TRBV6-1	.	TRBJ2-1	CASSHGPWRFF
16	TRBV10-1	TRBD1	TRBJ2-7	CASSEIGTGGVGEQYF
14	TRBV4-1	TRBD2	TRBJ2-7	CASSHTSGSYEQYF
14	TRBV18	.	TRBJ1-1	CASSPWQGDTEAFF
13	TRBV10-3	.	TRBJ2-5	CAISRTGQETQYF
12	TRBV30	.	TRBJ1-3	CAWKGSGNTIYF
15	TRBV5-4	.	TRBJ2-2	CASSLSNSYTGELFF
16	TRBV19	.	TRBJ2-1	CASSLLVGYSYNEQFF
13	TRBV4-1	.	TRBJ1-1	CASSLYMNTEAFF
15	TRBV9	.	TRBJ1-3	CASSAVGGSGNTIYF
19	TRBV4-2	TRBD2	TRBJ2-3	CASSQEGWLAGGWRDTQYF
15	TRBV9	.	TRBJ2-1	CASSPHVSSYNEQFF
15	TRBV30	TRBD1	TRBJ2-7	CAWSTPDREYGEQYF
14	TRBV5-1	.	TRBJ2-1	CASSFSGAYNEQFF
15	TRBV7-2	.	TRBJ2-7	CASSLVDVRSYEQYF
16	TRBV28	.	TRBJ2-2	CASSLPRVTGTGELFF
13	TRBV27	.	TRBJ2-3	CASSPRGAHTQYF
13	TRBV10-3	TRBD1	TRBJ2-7	CAIRETGPYEQYF
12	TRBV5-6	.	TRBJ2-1	CASSFSYNEQFF
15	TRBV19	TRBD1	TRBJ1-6	CASSLGTGVNSPLHF
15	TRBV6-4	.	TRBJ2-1	CASSPDPSSYNEQFF
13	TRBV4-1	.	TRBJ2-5	CASSQEGLSTQYF
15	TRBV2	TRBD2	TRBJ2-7	CASRISSGSHYEQYF
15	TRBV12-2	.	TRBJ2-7	CASRFGSGHGDEQYF
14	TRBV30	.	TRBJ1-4	CAWSRDSTNEKLFF
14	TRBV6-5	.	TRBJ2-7	CASSYAGGDYEQYF
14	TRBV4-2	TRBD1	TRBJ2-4	CASSTSGGKNIQYF
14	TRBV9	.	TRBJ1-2	CASSRGSQNYGYTF
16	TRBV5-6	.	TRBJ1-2	CASSLVGNRYVGGYTF
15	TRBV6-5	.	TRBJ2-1	CASSYSAGGRLEQFF
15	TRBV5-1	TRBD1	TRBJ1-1	CASSPSQGAAPEAFF
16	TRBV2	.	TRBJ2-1	CASSDWTTGSYNEQFF
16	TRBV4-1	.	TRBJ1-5	CASSQVPGHLNQPQHF
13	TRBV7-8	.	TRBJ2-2	CASSLSGLEELFF
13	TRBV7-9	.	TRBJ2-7	CASSPLGALEQYF
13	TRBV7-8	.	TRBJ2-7	CASSLSQIYEQYF
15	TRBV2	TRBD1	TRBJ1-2	CASSLAQTGPDGYTF
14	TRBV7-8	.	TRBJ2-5	CASSYRVDMWAQYF
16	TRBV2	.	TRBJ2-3	CASSDLEGAYTDTQYF
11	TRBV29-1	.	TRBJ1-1	CSVQVRQHRFF
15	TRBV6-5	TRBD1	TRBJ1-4	CASSYGTGDNEKLFF
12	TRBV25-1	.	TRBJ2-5	CASSIKKEAQYF
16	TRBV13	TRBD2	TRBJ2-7	CASSSWTSGNIYEQYF
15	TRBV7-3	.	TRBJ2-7	CASRSVYRTLYEQYF
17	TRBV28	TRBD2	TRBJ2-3	CASSLDRTASGTDTQYF
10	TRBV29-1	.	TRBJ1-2	CSDRTYGYTF
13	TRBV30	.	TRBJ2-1	CAWSYSSYNEQFF
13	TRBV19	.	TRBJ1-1	CASRVSRNTEAFF
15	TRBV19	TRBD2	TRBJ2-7	CASSSTAGGFYEQYF
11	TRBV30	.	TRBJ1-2	CAWSSNYGYTF